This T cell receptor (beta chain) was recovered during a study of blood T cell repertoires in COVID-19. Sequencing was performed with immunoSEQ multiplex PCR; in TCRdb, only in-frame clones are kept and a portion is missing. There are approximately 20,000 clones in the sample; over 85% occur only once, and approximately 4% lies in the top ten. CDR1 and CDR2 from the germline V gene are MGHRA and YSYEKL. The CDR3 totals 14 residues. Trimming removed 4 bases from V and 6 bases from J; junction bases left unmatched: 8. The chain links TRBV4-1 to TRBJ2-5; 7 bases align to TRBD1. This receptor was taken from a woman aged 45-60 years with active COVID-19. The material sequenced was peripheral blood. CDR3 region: CASSLAGGPKTQYF. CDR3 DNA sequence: TGCGCCAGCAGCCTTGCAGGGGGTCCTAAGACCCAGTACTTC.